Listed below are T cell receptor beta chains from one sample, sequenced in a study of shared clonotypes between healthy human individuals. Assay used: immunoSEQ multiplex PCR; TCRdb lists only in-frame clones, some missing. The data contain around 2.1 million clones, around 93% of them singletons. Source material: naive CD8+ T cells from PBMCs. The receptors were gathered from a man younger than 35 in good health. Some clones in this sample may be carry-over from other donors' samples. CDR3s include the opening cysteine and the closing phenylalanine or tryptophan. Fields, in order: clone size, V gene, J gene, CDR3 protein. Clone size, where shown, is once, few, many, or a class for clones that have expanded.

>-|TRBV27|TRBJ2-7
CASSAPGQEYEQYF
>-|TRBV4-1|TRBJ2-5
CASSQDGNSDPRLEETQYF
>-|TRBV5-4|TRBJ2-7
CASRDESKQYF
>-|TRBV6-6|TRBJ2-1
CASTTLPETSGVEQFF
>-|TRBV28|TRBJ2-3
CASSPWTSGSSDTQYF
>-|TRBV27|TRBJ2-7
CASSLNGYPYEQYF
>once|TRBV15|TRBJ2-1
CATSGQSGHNEQFF
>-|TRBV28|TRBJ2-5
CASSLELRETQYF
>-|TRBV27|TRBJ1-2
CASSSLLVLAGGYTF
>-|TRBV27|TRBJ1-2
CASSLSRGGGSYGYTF
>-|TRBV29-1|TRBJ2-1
CSVFGLAGRSEQFF
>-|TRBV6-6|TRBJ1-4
CASSYSAIPGEKLFF
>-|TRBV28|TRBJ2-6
CASSLPAGGGANVLTF
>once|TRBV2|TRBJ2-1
CASRHREDEQFF
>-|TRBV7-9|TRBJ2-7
CASSSGYYEQYF
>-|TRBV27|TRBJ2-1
CASSLPRSGHYNEQFF
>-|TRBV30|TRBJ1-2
CAWRGIYGYTF
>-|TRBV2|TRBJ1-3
CASNGQTSGNTIYF
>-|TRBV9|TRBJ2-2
CASSVFAGGSTGELFF
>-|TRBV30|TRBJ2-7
CAWSKGQGLHEQYF
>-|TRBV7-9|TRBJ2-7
CASSLARGSSYEQYF
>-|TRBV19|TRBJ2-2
CASSTNENGELFF
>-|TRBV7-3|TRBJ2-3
CASSLLLPRTDTQYF
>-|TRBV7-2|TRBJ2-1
CASSLVTRALSYNEQFF
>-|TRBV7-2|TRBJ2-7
CASSSDRFQSYF
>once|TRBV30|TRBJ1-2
CAWLGVPVYGYTF
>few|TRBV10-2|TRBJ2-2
CASRFGGGLAFPGELFF
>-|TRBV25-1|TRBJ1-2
CASSARDTSLGYGYTF
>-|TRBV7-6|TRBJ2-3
CASSLRTRSTDTQYF
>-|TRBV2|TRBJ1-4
CASSEAGVNEKLFF
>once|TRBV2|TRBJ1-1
CASSQNNTGAFVVTEAFF
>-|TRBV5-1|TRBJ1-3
CASSSKETVSGNTIYF
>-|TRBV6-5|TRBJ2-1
CASSFRLAGSYNEQFF
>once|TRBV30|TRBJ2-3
CAWSVGIHTDTQYF
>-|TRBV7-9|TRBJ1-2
CASSLVTGGIGDGYTF
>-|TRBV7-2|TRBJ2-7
CASSLLTVNPYEQYF
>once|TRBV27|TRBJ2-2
CASSPREGWDTGELFF
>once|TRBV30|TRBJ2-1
CAWSVRPRNEQFF
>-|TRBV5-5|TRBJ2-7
CASSHGLVSPYEQYF
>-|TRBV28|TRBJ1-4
CASSPPGGDNEKLFF
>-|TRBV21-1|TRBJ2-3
CAVNGPRWDTQYF
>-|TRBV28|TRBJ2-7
CASSWGVGEGGSDEQYF
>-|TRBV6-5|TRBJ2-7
CASSYSFLKPYEQYF
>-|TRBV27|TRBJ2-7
CASSLNLATTTYEQYF
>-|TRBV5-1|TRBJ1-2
CASSGGTGDVGYTF
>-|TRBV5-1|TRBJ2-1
CASSLFRSAPANEQFF
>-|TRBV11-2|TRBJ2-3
CASSSTGASGDTQYF
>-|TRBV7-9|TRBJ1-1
CASSLGPINTEAFF
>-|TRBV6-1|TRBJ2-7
CASSEASGPYEQYF
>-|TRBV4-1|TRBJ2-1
CASNGLLAGEAKFF
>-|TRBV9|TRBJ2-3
CASSVVGQGAQDTQYF
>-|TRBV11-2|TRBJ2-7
CASAFGTTVGEQYF
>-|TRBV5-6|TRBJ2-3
CASSQRVFVSGSADTQYF
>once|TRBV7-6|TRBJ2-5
CASSSDLDSSQETQYF
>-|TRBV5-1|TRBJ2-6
CASSGAGAIGANVLTF
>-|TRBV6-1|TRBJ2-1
CASSGARGGTYNEQFF
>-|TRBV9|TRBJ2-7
CASSPRDNYEQYF
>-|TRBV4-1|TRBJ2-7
CASSQDGTVSYEQYF